This T cell receptor (beta chain) was profiled in a study of radiotherapy plus CTLA-4 blockade in lung cancer. The repertoire was sequenced with immunoSEQ multiplex PCR; TCRdb's copy has only in-frame clones and lacks some. In the table there are about 41,000 clones, about 72% of which are singletons. This clonotype was obtained from a human donor with non-small cell lung cancer who had stable disease on radiotherapy plus ipilimumab. The sequences come from peripheral blood, collected from a patient treated with radiotherapy plus ipilimumab.

The CDR3 spells CASSEGQNTGELFF. The CDR3 coding sequence is TGCGCCAGCAGCGAAGGACAGAACACCGGGGAGCTGTTTTTT. The chain is built from TRBV5-1 and TRBJ2-2; possibly TRBD1 for D (5 bases). Per the germline V gene, CDR1 is SGHRS and CDR2 is YFSETQ. The CDR3 contains 14 residues. The V gene lost 4 bases and the J gene lost 1 base, with 8 bases spanning the gap.